This TCR beta chain was captured in a study of cytomegalovirus exposure and HLA in healthy donors (dated by TCRdb to 2016 to 2017). For the study in its entirety: According to an earlier analysis of a few hundred of the donors, about 179 million T cells yielded 90 million to 140 million unique TCR beta sequences and 276 Gb of sequence data. Rather than drawing on any new phenotypic data, the later analysis identified candidate immune exposures from TCR beta sequences and the way those sequences occurred across donors. The number of donors typed differed by locus, with 629-630 for A, B, C, DRB1 and DQB1, roughly 520 for DQA1, 600 to 610 for DPA1, and about 450 for DPB1. A separate validation cohort of about 110 different subjects was used in addition to the roughly 640-subject first cohort. Several DR-DQ haplotypes were treated as single units for association and clustering because of strong linkage in the cohort. Among the roughly 400 genotyped donors, under 90% belonged to the genetic ancestry cluster associated with self-reported Caucasian donors. The T cell repertoires of 670 or so subjects were profiled by immunosequencing and related to cytomegalovirus serostatus. Among about 360 genotyped donors of the cohort, an average of around 240,000 unique TCR beta nucleotide sequences were sequenced per donor, roughly 18% of them non-productive. A later genetic analysis took genome-wide SNP genotypes for 398 of the 666 donors and used that subset as a discovery cohort. To study patterns of TCR occurrence, a later analysis re-analyzed previously published TCR beta repertoires from 600 to 750 donors and added high-resolution HLA genotyping. HLA typing included class I and class II loci at four-digit resolution. An earlier analysis of some 500 of the donors applied high-throughput TCR beta sequencing to assess whether each TCR beta V gene segment acted as functional or pseudogenic. All discovery cohort repertoires had been generated on a single sequencing platform. The study aimed to test whether cataloging public T cell receptors could reveal signatures of past pathogen exposure. To predict cytomegalovirus infection status, the study combined high-throughput TCR immunosequencing, statistical association of individual TCRs with disease status, and machine learning. Around 300 gigabases of sequencing data and tens of millions of unique TCR sequences were included in an early release covering around 650 HLA-typed donors. Alongside the repertoire data, information on donor age, sex, ethnicity and CMV serostatus was compiled.

The library was generated by the immunoSEQ multiplex PCR assay. For the multiplex PCR, a mixture combining 60 forward primers for TCR Vbeta segments and 13 reverse primers for TCR Jbeta segments was used. A multiplex PCR assay on genomic DNA amplified the CDR3 region of rearranged TCR beta genes. The Illumina HiSeq System was used to sequence the amplified TCR beta libraries as 87-base-pair reads. As for how the authors treated the data: A later analysis counted around 72 million unique TCR beta chains across the 666 repertoires, and 10 million to 12 million of these chains were shared by at least two donors. Raw reads were error-corrected and collapsed into unique sequences by a nearest-neighbor algorithm in which closely related sequences were merged to remove PCR and sequencing errors. To assign V, D and J gene segments, CDR3 sequences were aligned to IMGT reference sequences. For a sequence to be retained, at least a six-nucleotide match to both a V gene segment and a J gene segment was required. A rearrangement was called productive if the CDR3 had no stop codons and remained in frame with V and J, and every other rearrangement was called non-productive. Following IMGT convention, CDR3 was defined as the stretch from the second conserved V-encoded cysteine to the conserved J-encoded phenylalanine. The earlier analysis of 450 to 750 of the donors excluded any sequence lacking an unambiguous match to a single V gene segment. An earlier analysis of about 590 of the donors classified V segments as functional when productive rearrangements were above 56.7% and as segregating when the standard deviation between donors was above 5%. A statistical classification framework was built for diagnosing cytomegalovirus status from the catalog of TCR beta chain sequences. A later analysis assigned V and J genes by comparing TCR nucleotide sequences with IMGT/GENE-DB human TR gene sequences. The TCRdist pipeline was used in a later analysis to assign CDR3 sequences and most-parsimonious VDJ recombination scenarios. In a later analysis, each TCR beta chain was defined by its CDR3 amino acid sequence together with its V-gene family, and reads lacking a unique V-gene family were excluded. In a later analysis, fewer than 650 highly shared, low-generation-probability nucleotide sequences were removed to address suspected cross-contamination and a sequencing artifact. In a later analysis, a clonal expansion index for each public chain was calculated from normalized within-repertoire ranks of inferred template counts. Generation probabilities in a later analysis came from a VDJ recombination model fitted to out-of-frame rearrangements, and those results were checked against IGoR. A later analysis scored TCR-TCR, TCR-HLA and TCR-CMV co-occurrence with hypergeometric tests, applying a repertoire-size bias correction to TCR pairs. In a later analysis, false discovery rates were estimated by permuting HLA or CMV assignments 20 times. In a later analysis, co-occurring TCRs were grouped using DBSCAN, with TCRdist sequence similarity added in when clustering inside HLA-allele-positive subsets. Repertoires with fewer than 30,000 or more than 120,000 public chains were left out of co-occurrence clustering, as were five repertoires with anomalous nucleotide sharing. TCRdb limited this immuneACCESS table to in-frame rearrangements with V and J called. A share of clones is missing; checked studies link under half to unresolved V genes, and the rest is unexplained. Clone size and the V and J calls come from that table; the DNA yielded D and trimming. This sample comprises around 39,000 clones, over 55% of them detected only once. Roughly 9.4% of the sample comes from the top ten.

The germline V gene specifies SGHDT as CDR1 and YYEEEE as CDR2. From the cysteine through the phenylalanine, the CDR3 covers 15 amino acids. Only the CDR3 part of the read is kept: 45 bases, read in frame from the first base. Relative to germline, V is missing 4 bases and J is missing 4 bases, with 9 bases of the junction outside any gene match. General study outcomes and caveats: The 87-base-pair reads could not distinguish some IMGT-functional V segments, including TRBV6-2 and TRBV6-3, so those segments were excluded. A cluster of highly shared sequence variants was judged likely to represent a technical artifact of the sequencing pipeline. According to a later genetic analysis, donors in an Asian-associated ancestry cluster had fewer N-insertions in productive TCRs than the approximately 630-donor mean. V-gene and J-gene trimming of TCR beta chains was associated with a missense DCLRE1C variant in a later genetic analysis, and the association was replicated in an independent cohort. Strong co-occurrence of HLA alleles, especially DR and DQ, made assigning TCR associations to individual alleles difficult. Because HLA typing was unavailable for some donors at each locus, only the typed subset was used in association tests. While some public TCRs were present in many individuals, most TCR sequences turned up only very rarely across donors. In a later analysis, the rate of TCR association differed among HLA loci, with DRB1 alleles having the most associated TCRs and HLA-C alleles having the fewest. A further reported finding was that TCR beta sequences accurately predicted the HLA-A and HLA-B alleles for most subjects in the first cohort. Immune exposure information for the cohort was limited to CMV serostatus. The study listed 164 TCR beta chains as associated with cytomegalovirus. It was suggested by the authors that the approach could potentially be generalized to other disease states and immunological phenotypes. Correlated functional status among segregating V segments might reflect linkage disequilibrium, but an unknown experimental factor could not be ruled out. Broadly in line with IMGT annotations, most TCR beta V segments showed up in productive rearrangements about 87% or about 30% of the time in an earlier analysis of roughly 590 of the donors. In a later analysis, HLA-associated TCR beta chains showed more clonal expansion and lower generation probabilities than non-associated chains that were equally common. In vitro tests confirmed that a few of the cytomegalovirus-associated TCR beta chains recognize cytomegalovirus antigens. Sequencing depth was assumed to be roughly uniform across donors in the presence/absence analyses, though that assumption may not hold. Most CMV-associated TCR beta chains appeared to be HLA-restricted in a later analysis, and the HLA associations seemed to be driven largely by CMV exposure. In a later analysis, several top co-occurrence clusters were reported to appear linked to parvovirus B19, influenza, CMV and Epstein-Barr virus. Because counts were too low, about 15 rarely observed V segments, including chromosome 9 orphons, were left out of the earlier analysis of approximately 500 of the donors. The cohort was sequenced for TCR beta chains only, and without alpha or paired-chain data the features that could be detected were limited. Specific HLA alleles were associated with over 15,000 TCR beta sequences at a false discovery rate of 0.05 in a later analysis. The classifier was reported to diagnose cytomegalovirus status with high specificity and sensitivity in both the original and validation cohorts.

This clone occurred once. Its target antigen remains unknown. Qualities for individual bases were not recorded, and no much larger clone is one base off. In total, 500 to 700 healthy bone marrow donors made up the cohort. All cohort members were sampled while nominally healthy, although unrecorded immune exposures were likely present. Of the approximately 620 cohort members, around 290 had a positive CMV serostatus and just over 350 had a negative one, while no CMV serostatus was recorded for the donor. A peripheral blood sample was provided by each donor, and peripheral blood mononuclear cells were used for TCR beta sequencing. The Qiagen DNeasy Blood Extraction Kit was used to extract genomic DNA from the blood cell samples.

The sequencing sample was made of PBMCs. The chain is encoded by TRBV5-6 joined to TRBJ1-2; the central 8 bases match TRBD1. The origin of this receptor is a human donor in good health. The DNA reads as follows: TGTGCCAGCAGCCGAGGACAGGGTATGTCCTATGGCTACACCTTC. It translates to CASSRGQGMSYGYTF.